The 7 T cell receptor beta chains reported below all come from one sample, sequenced in a study of T cells generated in artificial thymic organoids. Semi-nested PCR with reverse primers in the TRAC or TRBC constant regions amplified each chain separately. TCRdb reanalysed the 5' RACE reads using MiXCR and keeps one entry per CDR3 protein. This sample has around 2,500 distinct CDR3 sequences; about 11% occur once, and the top ten carry 2.8%. Sequences were obtained from naive CD8+ T cells from the thymus. Described subset: CD3+TCRalphabeta+CD8SP T cells; for blood, CD45RO-CCR7+ naive CD8+ T cells. All receptors come from a human donor who gave cord blood stem cells for thymic organoid culture, a cardiac surgery patient who gave postnatal thymus, or a blood donor (not recorded which).

This clonotype is termed medium-sized. The chain couples TRBV4-1 to TRBJ1-6, with D maybe TRBD1 (6 bases). The germline CDR1 and CDR2 sequences are MGHRA and YSYEKL. V lost 1 base to trimming and J lost 10 bases, with 20 bases between them. This CDR3 comprises 17 residues. CDR3 region: CASSQGVLQGGGSPLHF. The CDR3 region has the DNA TGCGCCAGCAGCCAAGGGGTTCTACAGGGAGGAGGATCACCCCTCCACTTT.

This clonotype is medium-sized (0.01 to 0.1%) by share. This chain links TRBV5-1 with TRBJ1-2; D gene ambiguous. Per the germline V gene, CDR1 is SGHRS and CDR2 is YFSETQ. Trimming took off 0 bases at V and 4 bases at J, with 7 bases between the two ends. The CDR3 length is 13 residues. The DNA of the CDR3 is TGCGCCAGCAGCTTGGACAGTTTCTATGGCTACACCTTC. Its translation: CASSLDSFYGYTF.

This clonotype came up once. The chain carries TRBV12-3 or TRBV12-4 and TRBJ2-2; tentatively, D is TRBD1 (6 bases). The V end was cut by 6 bases, the J end by 0 bases, with 11 bases between. There are 15 residues in the CDR3. The CDR3: CASSPTGSNTGELFF. The CDR3 nucleotides are TGTGCCAGCAGCCCTACAGGGTCGAACACCGGGGAGCTGTTTTTT.

By proportion, this clonotype is medium-sized. A read error may produce the germline difference seen at one junction end. The V gene is TRBV7-9, the J gene TRBJ1-3; the D is unclear. Germline V gene sequence: CDR1 SEHNR, CDR2 FQNEAQ (reference sequence). This CDR3 contains 15 residues. The CDR3 region is CASSGTRTIGNSIYF. CDR3 DNA: TGTGCCAGCAGCGGAACAAGGACGATTGGAAACTCCATATATTTT.

Sample share makes this clonotype medium-sized. V gene TRBV4-1 combines with J gene TRBJ2-1; D may be TRBD1 or TRBD2 (5 bases each). The CDR3 contains 17 residues. V shed 1 base and J shed 0 bases, with 13 bases lying between them. In germline, CDR1 is MGHRA, CDR2 YSYEKL. CDR3 DNA sequence: TGCGCCAGCAGCCAAGCGGGAACAGGACTCTCCTACAATGAGCAGTTCTTC. It specifies CASSQAGTGLSYNEQFF.

By share, this clonotype ranks as medium-sized (0.01 to 0.1%). The rearrangement links TRBV5-5 to TRBJ1-1; weak D call: TRBD1 (5 bases). The CDR3 totals 12 residues. V shed 3 bases and J shed 7 bases, with 10 bases lying between them. Germline assignment: CDR1 SGHKS and CDR2 YYEKEE (reference sequence). The CDR3 DNA is TGTGCCAGCAGCTGGGACGGAATTGAAGCTTTCTTT. This encodes CASSWDGIEAFF.

The sample holds a few counts of this clonotype. A much larger clone differs by one base, so this may be a read error. The chain carries TRBV6-1 and TRBJ1-1; D is uncertain. Germline assignment: CDR1 MNHNS and CDR2 SASEGT. This CDR3 comprises 11 residues. V lost 2 bases, J lost 7 bases, and 5 bases lay in between. In DNA, the CDR3 is TGTGCCAGCAGTGAACAGTTTGAAGCTTTCTTT. This gives the protein CASSEQFEAFF.